This is a list of T cell receptor beta chains from one sample in a study of response to subunit inactivated influenza vaccine. One entry per CDR3 protein results from TCRdb running MiXCR on the RT-PCR reads. This sample has 500,000 to 750,000 distinct CDR3 sequences, with around 15% found just once. Sequencing used PBMCs from blood, obtained about 11 days after vaccination. These receptors all stem from a man aged 45-60 years who received an inactivated influenza vaccine. Each CDR3 is given with its conserved first and last residue. A D gene is named only where the DNA matches it firmly. Clone sizes are given selectively: once, few, many, or a class where the clone is expanded.

TRBJ2-3	.	TRBV20-1	.	CSVTGGNTDTQYF	TGCAGTGTTACCGGGGGAAACACAGATACGCAGTATTTT
TRBJ2-2	.	TRBV11-2	.	CASSFGRDWTGELFF	TGTGCCAGCAGCTTTGGCAGGGATTGGACCGGGGAGCTGTTTTTT
TRBJ2-5	few	TRBV4-2	TRBD2	CASSRNLAGGGETQYF	TGTGCCAGCAGCCGCAACCTAGCGGGGGGAGGAGAGACCCAGTACTTC
TRBJ2-5	.	TRBV7-9	.	CASSRDNYQETQYF	TGTGCCAGCAGCCGGGACAACTACCAAGAGACCCAGTACTTC
TRBJ2-7	.	TRBV29-1	.	CSVEGGRPYEQYF	TGCAGCGTTGAAGGAGGGAGACCCTACGAGCAGTACTTC
TRBJ2-7	.	TRBV4-1	.	CASSQEGIRGSYEQYF	TGCGCCAGCAGCCAAGAGGGGATCAGGGGATCCTACGAGCAGTACTTC
TRBJ2-3	.	TRBV7-2	.	CASNPRGGYTDTQYF	TGTGCCAGCAACCCTAGGGGGGGGTACACAGATACGCAGTATTTT
TRBJ2-2	.	TRBV12-3/TRBV12-4	TRBD1	CASRTGGASGELFF	TGTGCCAGCCGGACAGGGGGCGCCTCCGGGGAGCTGTTTTTT
TRBJ2-5	.	TRBV6-1	.	CASKDSGGETQYF	TGTGCCAGCAAGGACTCCGGGGGAGAGACCCAGTACTTC
TRBJ2-7	.	TRBV5-1	TRBD1	CASSFPDRGEQYF	TGCGCCAGCAGCTTCCCAGACAGGGGCGAGCAGTACTTC
TRBJ2-1	.	TRBV12-3/TRBV12-4	.	CASIIGLANYNEQFF	TGTGCCAGCATAATAGGGCTAGCGAACTACAATGAGCAGTTCTTC
TRBJ2-1	.	TRBV5-1	TRBD1	CASSLSTGGHNEQFF	TGCGCCAGCAGCTTGAGCACAGGGGGCCACAATGAGCAGTTCTTC
TRBJ2-5	few	TRBV3-1	.	CASSQGTVGETQYF	TGTGCCAGCAGCCAAGGGACAGTTGGAGAGACCCAGTACTTC
TRBJ2-1	.	TRBV15	.	CATSRGGRSWNEQFF	TGTGCCACCAGCAGGGGAGGCAGGAGTTGGAATGAGCAGTTCTTC
TRBJ2-7	.	TRBV3-1	.	CASSFLGPDFYEQYF	TGTGCCAGCAGCTTCCTCGGGCCGGATTTCTACGAGCAGTACTTC
TRBJ1-1	few	TRBV6-5	.	CASSYSYTNTEAFF	TGTGCCAGCAGTTATTCCTACACGAACACTGAAGCTTTCTTT
TRBJ1-1	few	TRBV3-1	.	CASSPIGRAFTEAFF	TGTGCCAGCAGCCCGATTGGAAGGGCTTTTACTGAAGCTTTCTTT
TRBJ1-5	few	TRBV20-1	TRBD1	CSVISGQGTKDPHF	TGCAGTGTTATCTCGGGACAGGGTACCAAGGATCCGCATTTT
TRBJ2-1	many	TRBV12-3/TRBV12-4	.	CASSLGVVSYNEQFF	TGTGCCAGCAGTTTAGGGGTAGTCTCCTACAATGAGCAGTTCTTC
TRBJ2-2	many	TRBV5-1	.	CASSFRAQDAWTGELFF	TGCGCCAGCAGCTTCCGGGCACAGGACGCCTGGACCGGGGAGCTGTTTTTT
TRBJ1-5	many	TRBV4-3	.	CASSQGQVSPQHF	TGCGCCAGCAGCCAAGGCCAGGTTAGTCCCCAGCATTTT
TRBJ2-7	few	TRBV20-1	.	CSAQVLGFSYEQYF	TGCAGTGCACAGGTTCTGGGGTTCTCCTACGAGCAGTACTTC
TRBJ2-5	.	TRBV6-1	.	CASSLKASRQETQYF	TGCGCCAGCAGCTTGAAAGCCAGTAGACAAGAGACCCAGTACTTC
TRBJ2-7	many	TRBV6-2/TRBV6-3	.	CASKPDSTYEQYF	TGTGCCAGCAAGCCGGACTCTACCTACGAGCAGTACTTC
TRBJ2-1	many	TRBV7-9	TRBD1	CASSSGDRHNEQFF	TGTGCCAGCAGTTCAGGGGACAGGCACAATGAGCAGTTCTTC
TRBJ2-7	few	TRBV9	.	CASSVNGRANPYEQYF	TGTGCCAGCAGCGTAAACGGCAGGGCAAATCCCTACGAGCAGTACTTC
TRBJ1-1	.	TRBV29-1	TRBD1	CSARTGGGNTEAFF	TGCAGCGCCCGGACAGGGGGCGGGAACACTGAAGCTTTCTTT
TRBJ2-1	few	TRBV12-3/TRBV12-4	.	CASSLDGISMGEQFF	TGTGCCAGCAGTTTAGATGGGATCTCCATGGGTGAGCAGTTCTTC
TRBJ2-2	.	TRBV29-1	.	CSGRWSGSTGELFF	TGCAGCGGGCGATGGTCGGGGAGCACCGGGGAGCTGTTTTTT
TRBJ2-7	few	TRBV6-5	TRBD2	CASSYSSSGSSEQYF	TGTGCCAGCAGTTACTCTTCTAGCGGGAGTTCCGAGCAGTACTTC
TRBJ2-5	few	TRBV2	TRBD2	CATKGLGWQETQYF	TGTGCCACCAAGGGACTAGGGTGGCAAGAGACCCAGTACTTC
TRBJ1-1	.	TRBV5-6	.	CASSLFSGLDTEAFF	TGTGCCAGCAGCTTGTTCTCCGGGCTTGACACTGAAGCTTTCTTT
TRBJ1-1	few	TRBV7-2	.	CASSFGSMNTEAFF	TGTGCCAGCAGCTTCGGGTCCATGAACACTGAAGCTTTCTTT
TRBJ2-1	.	TRBV10-3	TRBD2	CAISELLAGTVEQFF	TGTGCCATCAGTGAGCTGTTAGCGGGAACGGTTGAGCAGTTCTTC
TRBJ2-1	few	TRBV11-2	.	CASSLTLDYYNEQFF	TGTGCCAGCAGCTTAACTTTAGACTACTACAATGAGCAGTTCTTC
TRBJ2-1	few	TRBV7-2	.	CASSFGQTNEQFF	TGTGCCAGCAGCTTCGGGCAGACCAATGAGCAGTTCTTC
TRBJ2-1	.	TRBV15	.	CATSAWGEVGNEQFF	TGTGCCACCAGCGCCTGGGGGGAGGTTGGCAATGAGCAGTTCTTC
TRBJ2-1	.	TRBV7-9	TRBD2	CASSFLLAGGNYEQFF	TGTGCCAGCAGCTTTCTCCTAGCGGGGGGGAATTATGAGCAGTTCTTC
TRBJ2-3	many	TRBV9	TRBD2	CASSVSGVGTDTQYF	TGTGCCAGCAGCGTAAGCGGGGTGGGTACAGATACGCAGTATTTT
TRBJ2-2	.	TRBV18	.	CASSPDEGANTGELFF	TGTGCCAGCTCACCAGACGAGGGTGCGAACACCGGGGAGCTGTTTTTT
TRBJ1-2	.	TRBV5-1	TRBD1	CASSLEGAPENYGYTF	TGCGCCAGCAGCTTGGAGGGGGCGCCGGAGAACTATGGCTACACCTTC